The rows below give T cell receptor beta chains drawn from one sample of a study of response to subunit inactivated influenza vaccine. TCRdb reanalysed the RT-PCR reads using MiXCR and keeps one entry per CDR3 protein. The repertoire includes more than 250,000 distinct CDR3 sequences, just over 20% of them detected once, and roughly a tenth sits in the top ten. The sequenced sample was PBMCs from blood, obtained roughly 20 months after vaccination. Receptor source: a man aged 45 to 75 who received an inactivated influenza vaccine. Both conserved end residues are part of each CDR3. The D gene is left open where the match is weak. Rows may omit the clone size; those that give it use once, few, many or a size class.

D | size | J | V | DNA | CDR3
. | . | TRBJ2-5 | TRBV6-1 | TGTGCCAGCAGTGCCCAGGGTTTCGTCCAAGAGACCCAGTACTTC | CASSAQGFVQETQYF
TRBD1 | . | TRBJ2-1 | TRBV4-2 | TGTGCCAGCAGCCAAGGTAAGGGGGCGGCTGAGCAGTTCTTC | CASSQGKGAAEQFF
. | . | TRBJ2-3 | TRBV5-1 | TGCGCCAGCAGCTTGAGTCCGATCCGGGACACAGATACGCAGTATTTT | CASSLSPIRDTDTQYF
. | few | TRBJ2-2 | TRBV7-6 | TGTGCCAGCAGCTTAGATATCGTCCCCACGACGAACACCGGGGAGCTGTTTTTT | CASSLDIVPTTNTGELFF
. | few | TRBJ1-1 | TRBV6-1 | TGTGCCAGCAGGATGATAAACACTGAAGCTTTCTTT | CASRMINTEAFF
. | few | TRBJ2-1 | TRBV7-2 | TGTGCCAGCAGCTTAATCGCCCGGGAGCAGTTCTTC | CASSLIAREQFF
TRBD2 | once | TRBJ2-7 | TRBV2 | TGTGCCAGCAGTGAACCGGGACTAGCGGGAGTTACGACCGAGGACGAGCAGTACTTC | CASSEPGLAGVTTEDEQYF
. | few | TRBJ2-3 | TRBV27 | TGTGCCAGCAGTTTTCAAGACGGGGACACAGATACGCAGTATTTT | CASSFQDGDTDTQYF
. | . | TRBJ2-1 | TRBV20-1 | TGCAGTGCCGACCCTAGCGCCAAGTACAATGAGCAGTTCTTC | CSADPSAKYNEQFF
TRBD1 | . | TRBJ1-2 | TRBV12-3/TRBV12-4 | TGTGCCAGCAACCGCCAGGGGGCATGGGATGGCTACACCTTC | CASNRQGAWDGYTF
. | few | TRBJ2-5 | TRBV7-2 | TGTGCCAGCAGCTTAGTCCAGGGCCCCAGGGAGACCCAGTACTTC | CASSLVQGPRETQYF
TRBD1 | . | TRBJ1-1 | TRBV5-1 | TGCGCCAGCAGTTCCGGGACAGAGTCTGAAGCTTTCTTT | CASSSGTESEAFF
. | . | TRBJ1-6 | TRBV20-1 | TGCAGTGCTAGCCCCGAGCCTACAACCAATTCACCCCTCCACTTT | CSASPEPTTNSPLHF
TRBD2 | . | TRBJ2-1 | TRBV29-1 | TGCAGCGGGCACACTAGCGGGATTAGCTCCTACAATGAGCAGTTCTTC | CSGHTSGISSYNEQFF
. | . | TRBJ2-1 | TRBV28 | TGTGCCAGCAGAACGGACAACAACCCGCTCAATGAGCAGTTCTTC | CASRTDNNPLNEQFF
. | . | TRBJ1-1 | TRBV4-3 | TGCGCCAGCAGCCAAGGGCCAACACGGACTTTT | CASSQGPTRTF
. | few | TRBJ2-1 | TRBV2 | TGTGCCAGCAGTGTTGGCTCCTACAATGAGCAGTTCTTC | CASSVGSYNEQFF
TRBD1 | many | TRBJ1-4 | TRBV6-2/TRBV6-3 | TGTGCCAGCAGTTACTTTACGGCTCCGCGGGACAGGGGGCGTGAAAATGAAAAACTGTTTTTT | CASSYFTAPRDRGRENEKLFF
. | . | TRBJ2-5 | TRBV7-9 | TGTGCCAGCAGCTTAGCGCTCGTCCGAAGGACGGGAGAGACCCAGTACTTC | CASSLALVRRTGETQYF
. | . | TRBJ1-1 | TRBV10-2 | TGCGCCAGCAGTAACGAAGCACGCACTGAAGCTTTCTTT | CASSNEARTEAFF
TRBD2 | . | TRBJ2-3 | TRBV5-1 | TGCGCCAGCAGCTTGCGTGGGGCGGGGGCAGATACGCAGTATTTT | CASSLRGAGADTQYF
. | . | TRBJ1-5 | TRBV20-1 | TGCAGTGCTAGAGAGGAGGTTTGGGGGGAGGGCAATCAGCCCCAGCATTTT | CSAREEVWGEGNQPQHF
. | . | TRBJ2-1 | TRBV6-1 | TGTGCCAGCAGTCGACCTGAATTTCCCAATGAGCAGTTCTTC | CASSRPEFPNEQFF
. | . | TRBJ1-1 | TRBV4-3 | TGCGCCAGCAGCCAAGATCGCGGAGGCTGGGCGCGGAACACTGAAGCTTTCTTT | CASSQDRGGWARNTEAFF
TRBD2 | . | TRBJ2-7 | TRBV3-1 | TGTGCCAGCAGCCATAGCGGGCGCAACTCCTACGAGCAGTACTTC | CASSHSGRNSYEQYF
. | few | TRBJ1-1 | TRBV19 | TGTGCCAGTAGTAGGTCCGGGCTGGGATATTGGGGGGCTGAAGCTTTCTTT | CASSRSGLGYWGAEAFF
TRBD1 | . | TRBJ2-7 | TRBV12-3/TRBV12-4 | TGTGCCAGCAGCCTAACGACAGGGTGGGCCTACGAGCAGTACTTC | CASSLTTGWAYEQYF
. | few | TRBJ2-7 | TRBV4-1 | TGCGCCAGCAGCCGACCTGGGACCTACGAGCAGTACTTC | CASSRPGTYEQYF
. | . | TRBJ2-7 | TRBV2 | TGTGCCAGCAGTAAAACAGAAAGCTCCTACGAGCAGTACTTC | CASSKTESSYEQYF
. | many | TRBJ1-1 | TRBV4-2 | TGTGCCAGCAGGAGAGAACCCCTGGGCACTGAAGCTTTCTTT | CASRREPLGTEAFF
TRBD2 | few | TRBJ2-5 | TRBV6-5 | TGTGCCAGCAGTTACTCGTTGTTAGCGGGGACGGGAGAGACCCAGTACTTC | CASSYSLLAGTGETQYF
. | . | TRBJ2-7 | TRBV7-8 | TGTGCCAGCAGCTCTAGAGGGTTTAGCTCCTACGAGCAGTACTTC | CASSSRGFSSYEQYF
TRBD1 | few | TRBJ1-5 | TRBV20-1 | TGCAGTGTTCACAGGGGGATCAATCAGCCCCAGCATTTT | CSVHRGINQPQHF
. | . | TRBJ2-1 | TRBV12-3/TRBV12-4 | TGTGCCAGCAGACAGACAGGGAGGGATGAGCAGTTCTTC | CASRQTGRDEQFF
. | few | TRBJ1-1 | TRBV19 | TGTGCCAGCCAGGATCCCATGAACACTGAAGCTTTCTTT | CASQDPMNTEAFF
TRBD2 | few | TRBJ2-2 | TRBV20-1 | TGCAGTGCTTATAAAGCGGGAGGGCCGGCCGGGGAGCTGTTTTTT | CSAYKAGGPAGELFF
. | few | TRBJ1-6 | TRBV4-2 | TGTGCCAGCAGCCAAGAGACAAGCTCCTATAATTCACCCCTCCACTTT | CASSQETSSYNSPLHF
. | . | TRBJ2-5 | TRBV20-1 | TGCAGTGCTAGCACGTCCCTTATCCAAGAGACCCAGTACTTC | CSASTSLIQETQYF
. | . | TRBJ2-7 | TRBV6-1 | TGTGCCAGCAACTATAGGGGCAGTTACTACGAGCAGTACTTC | CASNYRGSYYEQYF
TRBD1 | . | TRBJ2-7 | TRBV24-1 | TGTGCCACCATGGACAGGGTCTACGAGCAGTACTTC | CATMDRVYEQYF